This TCR beta chain was sequenced for a study of PD-1 blockade in classical Hodgkin lymphoma. Study information: Nivolumab 3 mg/kg was given intravenously every 2 weeks.

Only in-frame clones appear in the TCRdb table, and some are missing; sequencing was by immunoSEQ multiplex PCR. The sample has 20,000 to 25,000 clones; about 70% are singletons. To note about this clone: Its antigen is as yet unknown.

Whole-study findings and limits: Patients who began taking nivolumab under 1 year after ASCT were left out.

Time point specified: cycle 4 day 1 (C4D1), after 6 weeks of nivolumab. In every patient, relapse followed autologous stem cell transplantation, while exposure to brentuximab vedotin differed. Purified CD4+ T cells were obtained from thawed PBMCs through magnetic negative selection. The source material was CD4+ T cells from blood, sampled before the fourth cycle of nivolumab. This TCR came from a human donor with classical Hodgkin lymphoma.

The CDR3 bases are TGTGCCAGCAGCTTAGGCCCGGACAGGGAAAATGAAAAACTGTTTTTT. It translates to CASSLGPDRENEKLFF. The V call is TRBV7-9, the J call TRBJ1-4; 8 bases map to TRBD1. The CDR3 is 16 amino acids. Looked up from germline, CDR1 is SEHNR and CDR2 is FQNEAQ (reference sequence). With V trimmed by 1 base and J by 5 bases, 6 bases remained unmatched.